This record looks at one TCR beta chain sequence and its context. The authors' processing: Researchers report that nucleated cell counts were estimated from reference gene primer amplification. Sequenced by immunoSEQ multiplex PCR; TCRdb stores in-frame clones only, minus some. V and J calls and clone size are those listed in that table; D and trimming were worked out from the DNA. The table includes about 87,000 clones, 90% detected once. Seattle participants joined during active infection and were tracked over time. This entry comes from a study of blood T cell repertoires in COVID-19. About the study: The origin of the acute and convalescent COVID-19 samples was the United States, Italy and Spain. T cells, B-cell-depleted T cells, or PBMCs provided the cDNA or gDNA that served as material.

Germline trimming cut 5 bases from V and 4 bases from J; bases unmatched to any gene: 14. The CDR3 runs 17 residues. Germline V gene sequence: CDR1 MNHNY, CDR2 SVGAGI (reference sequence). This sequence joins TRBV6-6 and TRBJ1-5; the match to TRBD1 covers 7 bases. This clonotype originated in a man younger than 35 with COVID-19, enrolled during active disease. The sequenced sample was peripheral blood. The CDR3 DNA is TGTGCCAGCAGTCGCCCTCGGACAGGCGAGTGGAATCAGCCCCAGCATTTT. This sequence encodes CASSRPRTGEWNQPQHF.